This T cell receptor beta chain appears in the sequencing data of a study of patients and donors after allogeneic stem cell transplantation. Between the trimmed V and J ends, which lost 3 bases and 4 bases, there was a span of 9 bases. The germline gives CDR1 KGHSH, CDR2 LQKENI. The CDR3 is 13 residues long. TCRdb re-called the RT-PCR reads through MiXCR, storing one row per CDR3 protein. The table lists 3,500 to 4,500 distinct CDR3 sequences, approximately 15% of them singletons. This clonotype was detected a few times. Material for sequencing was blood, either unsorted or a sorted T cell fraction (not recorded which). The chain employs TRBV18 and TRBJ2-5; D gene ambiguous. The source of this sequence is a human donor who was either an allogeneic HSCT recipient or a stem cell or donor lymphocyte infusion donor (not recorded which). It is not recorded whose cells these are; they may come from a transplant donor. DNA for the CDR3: TGTGCCAGCTCACCGGGCGTTTCAGAGACCCAGTACTTC. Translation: CASSPGVSETQYF. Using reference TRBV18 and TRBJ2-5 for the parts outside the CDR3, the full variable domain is NAGVMQNPRHLVRRRGQEARLRCSPMKGHSHVYWYRQLPEEGLKFMVYLQKENIIDESGMPKERFSAEFPKEGPSILRIQQVVRGDSAAYFCASSPGVSETQYFGPGTRLLVL.